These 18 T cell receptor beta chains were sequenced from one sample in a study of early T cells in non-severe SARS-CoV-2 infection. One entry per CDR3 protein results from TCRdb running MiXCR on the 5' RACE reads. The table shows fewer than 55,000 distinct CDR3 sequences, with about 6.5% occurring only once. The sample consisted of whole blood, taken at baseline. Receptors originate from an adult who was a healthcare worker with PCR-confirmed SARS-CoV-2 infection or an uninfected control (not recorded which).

Written as DNA, the CDR3 is TGTGCCAGCAGCGAACAGGCAAGGGATTGGTTCTTC. As protein: CASSEQARDWFF. The chain combines TRBV5-6 with TRBJ2-1; TRBD1 is a possible D gene (5 bases). The V gene lost 4 bases and the J gene lost 15 bases, with 17 bases spanning the gap. The CDR3 is 12 residues long. Per germline, CDR1 SGHDT and CDR2 YYEEEE.

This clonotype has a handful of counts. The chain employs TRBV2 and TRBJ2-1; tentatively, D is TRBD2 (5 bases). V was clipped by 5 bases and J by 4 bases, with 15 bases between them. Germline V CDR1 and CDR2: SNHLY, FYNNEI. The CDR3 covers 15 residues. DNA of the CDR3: TGTGCCAGCAGTACCCTAAGCGGAGGTTACAATGAGCAGTTCTTC. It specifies CASSTLSGGYNEQFF.

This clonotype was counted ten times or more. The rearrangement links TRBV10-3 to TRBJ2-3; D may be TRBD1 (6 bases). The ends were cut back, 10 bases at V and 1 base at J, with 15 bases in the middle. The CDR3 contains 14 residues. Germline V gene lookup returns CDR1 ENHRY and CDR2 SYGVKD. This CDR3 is CATLQGKGTDTQYF. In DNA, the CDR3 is TGTGCCACCTTACAGGGAAAGGGCACAGATACGCAGTATTTT.

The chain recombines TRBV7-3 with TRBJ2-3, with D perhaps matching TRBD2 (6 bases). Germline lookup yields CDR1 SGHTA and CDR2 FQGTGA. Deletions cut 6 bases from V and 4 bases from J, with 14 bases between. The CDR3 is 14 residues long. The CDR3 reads CASSRTGSSDTQYF. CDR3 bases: TGTGCCAGCAGTCGTACCGGGAGTTCAGATACGCAGTATTTT.

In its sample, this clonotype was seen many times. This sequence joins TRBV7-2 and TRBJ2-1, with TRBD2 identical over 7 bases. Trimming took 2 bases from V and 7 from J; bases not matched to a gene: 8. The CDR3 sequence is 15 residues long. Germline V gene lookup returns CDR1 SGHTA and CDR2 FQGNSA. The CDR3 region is CASSLREGLGNEQFF. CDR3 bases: TGTGCCAGCAGCTTAAGGGAGGGCCTCGGAAATGAGCAGTTCTTC.

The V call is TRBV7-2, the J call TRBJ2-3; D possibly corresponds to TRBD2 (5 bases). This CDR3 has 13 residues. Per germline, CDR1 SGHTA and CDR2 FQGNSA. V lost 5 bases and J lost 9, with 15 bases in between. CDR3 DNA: TGTGCCAGCAGCACCGGCCGGGAACCCACGCAGTATTTT. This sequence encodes CASSTGREPTQYF.

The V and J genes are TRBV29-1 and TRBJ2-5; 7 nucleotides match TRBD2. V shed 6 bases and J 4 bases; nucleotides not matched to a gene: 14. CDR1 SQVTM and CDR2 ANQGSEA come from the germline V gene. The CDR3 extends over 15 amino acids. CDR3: CSVEPGLGRSETQYF. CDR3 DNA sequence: TGCAGCGTGGAGCCGGGCCTCGGGAGGTCAGAGACCCAGTACTTC.

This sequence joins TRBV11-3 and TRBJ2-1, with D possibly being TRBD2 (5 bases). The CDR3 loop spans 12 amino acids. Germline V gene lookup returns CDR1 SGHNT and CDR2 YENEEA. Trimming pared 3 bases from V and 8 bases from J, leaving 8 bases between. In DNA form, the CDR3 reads TGTGCCAGCAGCTTCGACGGGGATGAGCAGTTCTTC. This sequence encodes CASSFDGDEQFF.

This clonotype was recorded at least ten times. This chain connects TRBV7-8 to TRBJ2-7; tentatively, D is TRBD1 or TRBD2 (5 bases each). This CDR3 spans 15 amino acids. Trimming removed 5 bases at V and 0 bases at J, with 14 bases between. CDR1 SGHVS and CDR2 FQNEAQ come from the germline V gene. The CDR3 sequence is CASSLGAVSSYEQYF. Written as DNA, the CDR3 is TGTGCCAGCAGCCTCGGGGCGGTTAGCTCCTACGAGCAGTACTTC.

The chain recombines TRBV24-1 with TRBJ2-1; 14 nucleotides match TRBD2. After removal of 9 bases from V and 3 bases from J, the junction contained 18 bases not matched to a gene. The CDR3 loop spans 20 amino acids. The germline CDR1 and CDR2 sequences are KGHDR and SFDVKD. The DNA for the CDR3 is TGTGCCACCCAAAGGTCCCGGACTAGCGGGAGGAGTATGTTCTACAATGAGCAGTTCTTC. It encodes CATQRSRTSGRSMFYNEQFF.

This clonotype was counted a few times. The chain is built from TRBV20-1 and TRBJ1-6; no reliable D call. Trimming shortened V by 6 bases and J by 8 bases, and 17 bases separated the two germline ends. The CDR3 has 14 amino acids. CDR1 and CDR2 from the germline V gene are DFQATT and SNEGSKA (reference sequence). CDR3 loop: CSASHGHRDSPLHF. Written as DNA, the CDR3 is TGCAGTGCCTCTCACGGGCACCGGGATTCACCCCTCCACTTT.

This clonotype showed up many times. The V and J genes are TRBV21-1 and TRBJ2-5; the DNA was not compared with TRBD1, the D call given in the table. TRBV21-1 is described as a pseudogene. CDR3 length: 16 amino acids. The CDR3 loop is CASNVPWGLGQETQYF. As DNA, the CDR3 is TGTGCCAGTAATGTACCGTGGGGGTTGGGCCAAGAGACCCAGTACTTC.

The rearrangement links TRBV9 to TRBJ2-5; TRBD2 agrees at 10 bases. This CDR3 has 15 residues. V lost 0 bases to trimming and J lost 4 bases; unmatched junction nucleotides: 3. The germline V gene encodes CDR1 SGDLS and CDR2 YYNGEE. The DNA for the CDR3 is TGTGCCAGCAGCGTAGTGAGCGGGGGGGTAGAGACCCAGTACTTC. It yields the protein CASSVVSGGVETQYF.

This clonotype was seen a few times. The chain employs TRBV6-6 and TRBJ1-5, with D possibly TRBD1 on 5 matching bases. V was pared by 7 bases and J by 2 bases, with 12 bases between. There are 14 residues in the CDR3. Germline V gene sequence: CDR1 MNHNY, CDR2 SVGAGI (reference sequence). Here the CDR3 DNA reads TGTGCCAGCAACCAACAGGCGGGCAATCAGCCCCAGCATTTT. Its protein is CASNQQAGNQPQHF.

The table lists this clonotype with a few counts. In nucleotides, the CDR3 is TGCAGCGTTGAGGACACCCTAGGCAATGAGCAGTTCTTC. Residues: CSVEDTLGNEQFF. The chain carries TRBV29-1 and TRBJ2-1, with D perhaps matching TRBD1 (5 bases). Germline assignment: CDR1 SQVTM and CDR2 ANQGSEA. The CDR3 runs to 13 residues. Trimming pared 3 bases from V and 6 bases from J, leaving 12 bases between.

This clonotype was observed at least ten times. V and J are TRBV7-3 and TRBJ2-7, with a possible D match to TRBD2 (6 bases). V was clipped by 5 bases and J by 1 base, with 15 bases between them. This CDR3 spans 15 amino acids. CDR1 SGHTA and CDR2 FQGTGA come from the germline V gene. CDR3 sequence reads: CASSKDGAGSYEQYF. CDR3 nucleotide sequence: TGTGCCAGCAGCAAGGATGGGGCGGGATCCTACGAGCAGTACTTC.

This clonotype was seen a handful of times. The CDR3 spells CASSLDPSYEQYF. For the CDR3, the DNA is TGTGCCAGCAGCTTAGACCCTAGCTACGAGCAGTACTTC. The chain has TRBV11-2 and TRBJ2-7; D is uncertain. From germline, CDR1 is SGHAT and CDR2 FQNNGV. The germline V and J ends were trimmed by 0 bases and 3 bases, with 6 bases remaining between them. This CDR3 is 13 amino acids long.

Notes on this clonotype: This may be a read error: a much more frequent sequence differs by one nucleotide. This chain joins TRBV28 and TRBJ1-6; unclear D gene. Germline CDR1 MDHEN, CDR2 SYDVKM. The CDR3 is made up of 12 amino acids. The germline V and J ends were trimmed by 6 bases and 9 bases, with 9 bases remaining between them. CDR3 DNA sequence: TGTGCCAGCAGGACAAGGGTTTCACCCCTCCACTTT. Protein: CASRTRVSPLHF.